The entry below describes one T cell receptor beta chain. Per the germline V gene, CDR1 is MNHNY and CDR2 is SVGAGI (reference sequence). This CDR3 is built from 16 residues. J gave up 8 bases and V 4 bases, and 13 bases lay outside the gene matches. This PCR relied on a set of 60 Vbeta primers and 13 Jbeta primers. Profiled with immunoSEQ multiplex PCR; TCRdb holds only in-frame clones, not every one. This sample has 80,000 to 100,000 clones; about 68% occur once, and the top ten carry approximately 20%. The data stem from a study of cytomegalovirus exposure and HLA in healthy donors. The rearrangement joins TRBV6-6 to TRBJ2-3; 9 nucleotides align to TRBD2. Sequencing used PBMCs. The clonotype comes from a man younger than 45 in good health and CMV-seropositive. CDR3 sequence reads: CASSFLAGGRDGTQYF. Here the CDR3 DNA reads TGTGCCAGCAGTTTTCTGGCGGGGGGGCGGGACGGTACGCAGTATTTT.